These 7 T cell receptor beta chains were all obtained from the same sample, sequenced in a study of blood T cells in healthy people across ages. The use of a sample-barcoded 5' primer and a J-beta primer mix characterized a second PCR of about 7 to 12 cycles. TCRdb recomputed calls from the 5' RACE reads with MiXCR, one row per CDR3 protein. The sample lists about a million distinct CDR3 sequences, just over 50% occurring once. Sequencing was carried out using blood. Receptors were obtained from an older woman in good health.

This chain connects TRBV12-3 or TRBV12-4 to TRBJ2-5; D uncertain. V was trimmed by 7 bases and J by 4 bases, leaving 13 bases between them. The CDR3 is 13 amino acids. CDR3 sequence (DNA): TGTGCCAGCAACTACTTAGGTGGAGAGACCCAGTACTTC. Amino acids: CASNYLGGETQYF.

This sequence joins TRBV7-3 and TRBJ1-3; possibly TRBD1 for D (5 bases). Germline CDR1 is SGHTA and CDR2 is FQGTGA. V was shortened by 2 bases and J by 8 bases, with 10 bases between the two germline ends. This CDR3 region has 13 residues. CDR3: CASSLAGVDTIYF. The CDR3 DNA follows: TGTGCCAGCAGCTTAGCGGGGGTAGACACCATATATTTT.

The genes are TRBV4-2 and TRBJ1-6, with TRBD1 as a possible D gene (6 bases). The V gene's germline CDR1 is LGHNA and CDR2 YNFKEQ. The length of the CDR3 is 20 residues. Trimming removed 0 bases from V and 3 bases from J, with 21 bases in between. CDR3 sequence: CASSQDPVGGRGDYNSPLHF. The CDR3, as DNA: TGTGCCAGCAGCCAAGATCCCGTCGGGGGCAGGGGAGACTATAATTCACCCCTCCACTTT.

The chain joins TRBV20-1 to TRBJ2-5, with 9 bases matching TRBD2. CDR3 size: 14 residues. J was trimmed by 11 bases and V by 6 bases; bases with no gene match: 16. The germline gives CDR1 DFQATT, CDR2 SNEGSKA (reference sequence). The chain's CDR3 is CSAGGGGRGNEQYF. CDR3 in DNA: TGCAGTGCCGGAGGTGGCGGGAGGGGGAATGAGCAGTACTTC.

This clonotype has a handful of counts. The chain links TRBV6-2 or TRBV6-3 to TRBJ2-7; 7 nucleotides agree with TRBD2. Matching the DNA end better, TRBJ2-5 makes the J call doubtful. The length of the CDR3 is 14 residues. Germline values: CDR1 MNHEY, CDR2 SVGEGT. This CDR3 is CASSPGGSVETQYF. In DNA, the CDR3 is TGTGCCAGCAGTCCCGGCGGGAGTGTCGAGACCCAGTACTTC.

This clonotype was seen more than once but under ten times. This chain's CDR3 is CASSRPDYTYGNEQFF. CDR3 nucleotide sequence: TGTGCCAGCAGCCGACCTGACTACACATACGGCAATGAGCAGTTCTTC. The gene calls are TRBV12-3 or TRBV12-4 and TRBJ2-1; weak D call: TRBD2 (5 bases). V was clipped by 6 bases and J by 6 bases, with 21 bases between them. This CDR3 has 16 residues.

The V gene is TRBV7-6, the J gene TRBJ2-1; 10 bases line up with TRBD2. This CDR3 is 21 amino acids long. In germline, CDR1 is SGHVS, CDR2 FNYEAQ. Germline trimming cut 5 bases from V and 1 base from J; bases unmatched to any gene: 20. Written as DNA, the CDR3 is TGTGCCAGCAGCCCTAGACCCCTAGCGGGAGCCGCGGGAGCGTCCTACAATGAGCAGTTCTTC. It is translated as CASSPRPLAGAAGASYNEQFF.